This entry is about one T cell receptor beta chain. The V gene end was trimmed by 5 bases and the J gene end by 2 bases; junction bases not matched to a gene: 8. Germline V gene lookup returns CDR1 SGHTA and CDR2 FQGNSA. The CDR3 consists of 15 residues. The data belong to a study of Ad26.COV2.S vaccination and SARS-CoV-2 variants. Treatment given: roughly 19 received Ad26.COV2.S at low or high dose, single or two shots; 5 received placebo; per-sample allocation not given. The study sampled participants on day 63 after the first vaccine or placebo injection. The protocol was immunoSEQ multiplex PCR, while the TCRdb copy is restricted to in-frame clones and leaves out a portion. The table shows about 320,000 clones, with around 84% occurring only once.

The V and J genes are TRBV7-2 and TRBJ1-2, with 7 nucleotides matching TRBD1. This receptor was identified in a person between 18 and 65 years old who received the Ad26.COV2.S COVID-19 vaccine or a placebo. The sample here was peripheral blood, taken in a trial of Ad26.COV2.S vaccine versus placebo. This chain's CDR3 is CASSDLGQDNYGYTF. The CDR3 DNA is TGTGCCAGCAGCGACCTAGGACAGGACAACTATGGCTACACCTTC.